The 27 T cell receptor beta chains below come from one sample, sequenced in a study of cytomegalovirus exposure and HLA in healthy donors. This table comes from immunoSEQ multiplex PCR, and its TCRdb copy is limited to in-frame clones, with some not included. The data hold about 120,000 clones, with 88% observed a single time. Sequences were obtained from PBMCs. The receptors shown here come from a man between 18 and 35 years old in good health and CMV-seropositive.

The CDR3 bases are TGTGCCAGCAGCTTGGCCAACTGGGGCAGGGGGCTGGACGAGCAGTACTTC. This translates into CASSLANWGRGLDEQYF. The chain is built from TRBV5-6 and TRBJ2-7; 8 positions match TRBD1. The V gene end was trimmed by 0 bases and the J gene end by 5 bases; junction bases not matched to a gene: 13. There are 17 residues in the CDR3. Germline V gene lookup returns CDR1 SGHDT and CDR2 YYEEEE. The complete variable domain, with remaining parts taken from reference TRBV5-6 and TRBJ2-7, reads DAGVTQSPTHLIKTRGQQVTLRCSPKSGHDTVSWYQQALGQGPQFIFQYYEEEERQRGNFPDRFSGHQFPNYSSELNVNALLLGDSALYLCASSLANWGRGLDEQYFGPGTRLTVT.

The chain recombines TRBV6-5 with TRBJ2-7, with 7 bases matching TRBD1. This CDR3 is built from 15 residues. CDR1 is MNHEY, CDR2 SVGAGI, per germline. With 2 bases clipped from V and 6 bases from J, the junction kept 10 bases outside the gene matches. The CDR3 region is CASSYDWYRGSEQYF. Here the CDR3 DNA reads TGTGCCAGCAGTTACGATTGGTACAGGGGAAGCGAGCAGTACTTC.

This clone was detected only a few times. This chain joins TRBV6-1 and TRBJ2-2; TRBD1 might be the D (6 bases). From germline, CDR1 is MNHNS and CDR2 SASEGT. V shed 4 bases and J shed 0 bases, with 12 bases lying between them. This CDR3 region has 16 residues. CDR3 nucleotide sequence: TGTGCCAGCAGTGCTACAGGGAGCCCGAACACCGGGGAGCTGTTTTTT. It codes for CASSATGSPNTGELFF.

The chain couples TRBV14 to TRBJ2-7, with 10 bases fitting TRBD1. CDR3 length: 15 amino acids. J lost 2 bases, V lost 1 base, and 2 bases had no gene match. The germline V gene encodes CDR1 SGHDN and CDR2 FVKESK. The CDR3 DNA is TGTGCCAGCAGCCAAGCGGGACAGGGGACCTACGAGCAGTACTTC. Translating it yields CASSQAGQGTYEQYF. Supplemented by reference TRBV14 and TRBJ2-7, the full variable domain reads EAGVTQFPSHSVIEKGQTVTLRCDPISGHDNLYWYRRVMGKEIKFLLHFVKESKQDESGMPNNRFLAERTGGTYSTLKVQPAELEDSGVYFCASSQAGQGTYEQYFGPGTRLTVT.

V is TRBV4-3 and J is TRBJ2-7; TRBD1 aligns across 7 bases. The V gene end was trimmed by 0 bases and the J gene end by 7 bases; junction bases not matched to a gene: 9. The CDR3 spans 15 residues. CDR1 is LGHNA and CDR2 is YSLEER in the germline V gene. CDR3 sequence (DNA): TGCGCCAGCAGCCAAGATCGGAAGGGGGCGTCGGAGCAGTACTTC. Protein: CASSQDRKGASEQYF.

This clone was recorded a few times. The chain combines TRBV11-2 with TRBJ1-2, with D maybe TRBD1 (5 bases). The germline CDR1 and CDR2 sequences are SGHAT and FQNNGV. CDR3 size: 14 residues. The V and J ends lost 0 bases and 8 bases respectively, with 13 bases between them. The CDR3 region has the DNA TGTGCCAGCAGCTTAGATCCGGCAGGGTACGGCTACACCTTC. Encoded protein: CASSLDPAGYGYTF.

A few counts support this clone. This chain links TRBV27 with TRBJ2-7; 7 nucleotides line up with TRBD1. CDR1 is MNHEY and CDR2 is SMNVEV in the germline V gene (reference sequence). This CDR3 has 13 amino acids. V lost 2 bases and J lost 4; bases outside the gene matches: 2. The CDR3 DNA reads TGTGCCAGCAGTTTACAGACAGGGTACGAGCAGTACTTC. Protein product: CASSLQTGYEQYF.

The chain has TRBV27 and TRBJ1-2, with unresolved D. The CDR3 has 16 amino acids. From germline, CDR1 is MNHEY and CDR2 SMNVEV (reference sequence). Between the trimmed V and J ends, which lost 3 bases and 2 bases, there was a span of 16 bases. In DNA, the CDR3 is TGTGCCAGCAGTTTGACGGCGAGGCCTAGAAACTATGGCTACACCTTC. This gives the protein CASSLTARPRNYGYTF.

This chain links TRBV5-8 with TRBJ2-3; 8 positions agree with TRBD2. With V trimmed by 4 bases and J by 6 bases, 13 bases remained unmatched. The CDR3 sequence is 16 residues long. Per germline, CDR1 SGHTS and CDR2 YDEGEE. CDR3 nucleotides: TGTGCCAGCAGCCAAGCTCTCGGGGGGGCCGGGGATACGCAGTATTTT. It yields the protein CASSQALGGAGDTQYF.

This sequence joins TRBV6-5 and TRBJ2-5; D not resolved. Trimming pared 2 bases from V and 4 bases from J, leaving 8 bases between. Germline V CDR1 and CDR2: MNHEY, SVGAGI. This CDR3 contains 13 residues. CDR3 region: CASSYSRLETQYF. The DNA for the CDR3 is TGTGCCAGCAGTTACAGCCGGTTAGAGACCCAGTACTTC.

The rearrangement links TRBV5-1 to TRBJ1-6, with 8 bases lining up with TRBD1. This CDR3 is built from 15 residues. Per germline, CDR1 SGHRS and CDR2 YFSETQ. The trim removed 2 bases at V and 8 bases at J, leaving 6 bases unmatched. This chain's CDR3 is CASSLMTGVDSPLHF. The CDR3 nucleotides are TGCGCCAGCAGCTTAATGACAGGGGTGGATTCACCCCTCCACTTT.

The gene calls are TRBV18 and TRBJ1-6; the match to TRBD1 covers 9 bases. The CDR3 covers 19 residues. V lost 4 bases to trimming and J lost 5 bases; unmatched junction nucleotides: 15. The germline V gene encodes CDR1 KGHSH and CDR2 LQKENI. The CDR3 region is CASSRDREFIIGDNSPLHF. Written as DNA, the CDR3 is TGTGCCAGCTCACGGGACAGGGAGTTTATCATCGGCGATAATTCACCCCTCCACTTT.

This clone was recorded once. The chain couples TRBV5-4 to TRBJ1-1; tentatively, D is TRBD1 (6 bases). The CDR3 contains 17 residues. Germline V gives CDR1 SGHNT, CDR2 YYREEE (reference sequence). V shed 4 bases and J shed 0 bases, with 19 bases lying between them. The CDR3 region is CASSRAPPGQMNTEAFF. CDR3 coding DNA: TGTGCCAGCAGCCGAGCACCCCCTGGACAGATGAACACTGAAGCTTTCTTT.

The chain links TRBV7-8 to TRBJ2-1; 7 bases fit TRBD2. Germline-derived CDR1 and CDR2 are SGHVS and FQNEAQ. V lost 0 bases and J lost 6; bases outside the gene matches: 2. The CDR3 is 14 amino acids. The CDR3 region is CASSLAGRVNEQFF. The DNA for the CDR3 is TGTGCCAGCAGCTTAGCGGGGAGGGTCAATGAGCAGTTCTTC.

The V call is TRBV29-1, the J call TRBJ2-5; tentative D call: TRBD2 (7 bases). The V gene lost 3 bases and the J gene lost 5 bases, with 19 bases spanning the gap. The germline V gene has CDR1 SQVTM and CDR2 ANQGSEA. The CDR3 covers 15 residues. The CDR3 nucleotides read TGCAGCGTTGATATTCGGGGGGCAGGGTTGGAGACCCAGTACTTC. Translation: CSVDIRGAGLETQYF.

V gene TRBV27 combines with J gene TRBJ2-3; 7 bases are shared with TRBD1. This CDR3 comprises 15 residues. Germline V gives CDR1 MNHEY, CDR2 SMNVEV (reference sequence). Trimming took 6 bases from V and 10 from J; bases not matched to a gene: 16. In DNA form, the CDR3 reads TGTGCCAGCAGCCCAAGGGGGCCCTCGCGAGGGTCGCAGTATTTT. Translating gives CASSPRGPSRGSQYF.

The V call is TRBV5-6, the J call TRBJ1-5, with a possible D match to TRBD1 (5 bases). The germline V and J ends were trimmed by 3 bases and 4 bases, with 14 bases remaining between them. Germline V lookup: CDR1 SGHDT, CDR2 YYEEEE. The CDR3 contains 15 residues. In DNA, the CDR3 is TGTGCCAGCAGCTACTGGGCAGGGCCTAATCAGCCCCAGCATTTT. It translates to CASSYWAGPNQPQHF.

This clone was counted once. This chain connects TRBV7-2 to TRBJ2-7; maybe TRBD2 (5 bases). CDR3 size: 14 residues. Per germline, CDR1 SGHTA and CDR2 FQGNSA. Trimming removed 2 bases at V and 4 bases at J, with 12 bases between. The CDR3 spells CASSLPQRGYEQYF. The CDR3 region has the DNA TGTGCCAGCAGCTTACCCCAAAGAGGGTACGAGCAGTACTTC.

The chain links TRBV11-2 to TRBJ2-1, with 7 nucleotides matching TRBD2. The CDR3 length is 16 residues. J gave up 3 bases and V 4 bases, and 9 bases lay outside the gene matches. Germline assignment: CDR1 SGHAT and CDR2 FQNNGV. The CDR3 loop is CASSSPFGGDYNEQFF. The CDR3 DNA sequence: TGTGCCAGCAGCTCCCCTTTTGGGGGGGACTACAATGAGCAGTTCTTC.

The genes are TRBV5-1 and TRBJ2-3; 10 bases agree with TRBD1. Unmatched junction bases numbered 7, after V lost 4 bases and J lost 2 bases. Germline CDR1 SGHRS, CDR2 YFSETQ. The CDR3 length is 16 residues. The CDR3 region is CASSPRQGASTDTQYF. CDR3 DNA: TGCGCCAGCAGCCCGCGACAGGGGGCGTCCACAGATACGCAGTATTTT.

This chain uses TRBV5-8 with TRBJ1-4; 7 bases map to TRBD1. V lost 1 base and J lost 8; bases outside the gene matches: 8. This CDR3 is built from 15 residues. Germline CDR1 SGHTS, CDR2 YDEGEE. The CDR3 nucleotides are TGTGCCAGCAGCTTGTTGGGACAGACTTCAGAAAAACTGTTTTTT. It is translated as CASSLLGQTSEKLFF.

This chain connects TRBV2 to TRBJ2-7; a possible D gene is TRBD1 (5 bases). The CDR3 length is 13 residues. V was cut by 3 bases and J by 6 bases, with 12 bases left in between. Germline V gene sequence: CDR1 SNHLY, CDR2 FYNNEI. CDR3 amino acids: CASSESSRGEQYF. The CDR3 DNA reads as TGTGCCAGCAGTGAGAGTAGTAGGGGCGAGCAGTACTTC.

In this sample, this clone turned up once. The chain uses TRBV2 and TRBJ2-7; D might be TRBD2 (6 bases). CDR3 length equals 16 residues. V dropped 7 bases and J dropped 5 bases, with 24 bases sitting between them. Germline-derived CDR1 and CDR2 are SNHLY and FYNNEI. The CDR3 region has the DNA TGTGCCAGCAAGGGAGCTAGGGGACTCTTTCAGGACGAGCAGTACTTC. It codes for CASKGARGLFQDEQYF.

A note on this clone: The sample holds other DNA sequences that translate to the same CDR3. The chain recombines TRBV7-9 with TRBJ2-1, with D maybe TRBD2 (5 bases). Trimming cost V 5 bases and J 7 bases, with 9 bases left between them. This CDR3 has 12 amino acids. The germline gives CDR1 SEHNR, CDR2 FQNEAQ (reference sequence). As DNA, the CDR3 is TGTGCCAGCAGCCCCCCGGGAAATGAGCAGTTCTTC. It is translated as CASSPPGNEQFF.

CDR3 sequence: CASSWSQGGGKLFF. The DNA of the CDR3 is TGTGCCAGCAGCTGGTCACAGGGGGGGGGAAAACTGTTTTTT. This sequence joins TRBV7-9 and TRBJ1-4, with 8 bases matching TRBD1. V shed 4 bases and J 10 bases; nucleotides not matched to a gene: 8. The CDR3 is 14 amino acids. Germline V CDR1 and CDR2: SEHNR, FQNEAQ (reference sequence).

The rearrangement joins TRBV6-6 to TRBJ1-3; 8 bases match TRBD1. The CDR3 has 16 amino acids. V was clipped by 5 bases and J by 0 bases; unmatched bases: 6. CDR1 and CDR2 from the germline V gene are MNHNY and SVGAGI (reference sequence). The CDR3 spells CASSLGQGSSGNTIYF. As DNA, the CDR3 is TGTGCCAGCAGTCTTGGACAGGGAAGCTCTGGAAACACCATATATTTT.

The V gene is TRBV7-8, the J gene TRBJ1-1; 9 nucleotides agree with TRBD1. This CDR3 has 15 amino acids. Per germline, CDR1 SGHVS and CDR2 FQNEAQ. V was clipped by 5 bases and J by 3 bases; unmatched bases: 7. The CDR3 bases are TGTGCCAGCAGCGCTAACAGGGGGCTGGACACTGAAGCTTTCTTT. Amino acids: CASSANRGLDTEAFF. Full variable domain (missing parts from reference TRBV7-8 and TRBJ1-1): GAGVSQSPRYKVAKRGQDVALRCDPISGHVSLFWYQQALGQGPEFLTYFQNEAQLDKSGLPSDRFFAERPEGSVSTLKIQRTQQEDSAVYLCASSANRGLDTEAFFGQGTRLTVV.